A single sample gave rise to the 15 T cell receptor beta chains below, sequenced in a study of T cells in Graves' hyperthyroidism and ophthalmopathy. What was amplified from RNA transcripts were TCR beta CDR3 regions. In the first-round RT-PCR of the TCR CDR3, the HTBI primer set was used. From the multiplex PCR reads, TCRdb called clonotypes with MiXCR, one entry per CDR3 protein. The sample records fewer than 200,000 distinct CDR3 sequences, just under 9.5% being singletons. The material sequenced was blood. The receptors were gathered from a woman aged 18-29 years with Graves' hyperthyroidism that later progressed to Graves' ophthalmopathy.

This clonotype was observed many times. The chain couples TRBV14 to TRBJ1-1; 8 bases line up with TRBD1. After removal of 4 bases from V and 4 bases from J, the junction contained 8 bases not matched to a gene. CDR1 is SGHDN and CDR2 is FVKESK in the germline V gene. The CDR3 contains 15 residues. CDR3 bases: TGTGCCAGCAGCCGAGGCGGACAGGGATCCACTGAAGCTTTCTTT. This gives the protein CASSRGGQGSTEAFF.

The chain couples TRBV10-1 to TRBJ2-1; D is possibly TRBD2 (6 bases). From germline, CDR1 is WNHNN and CDR2 SYGVQD (reference sequence). The CDR3 runs to 15 residues. Trimming removed 2 bases from V and 9 bases from J, with 17 bases in between. The CDR3 loop reads CASSEDPGGGSEQFF. CDR3 DNA sequence: TGCGCCAGCAGTGAGGATCCCGGGGGTGGGTCTGAGCAGTTCTTC.

In this sample, this clonotype turned up many times. CDR3 in amino acids: CASSFISRNTEAFF. Written as DNA, the CDR3 is TGTGCCAGCAGTTTCATCAGCAGGAACACTGAAGCTTTCTTT. The chain couples TRBV27 to TRBJ1-1, with no clear D. This CDR3 spans 14 amino acids. Germline loops: CDR1 MNHEY, CDR2 SMNVEV (reference sequence). Trimming stripped 3 bases from V and 1 base from J, with 9 bases between.

Many counts were recorded for this clonotype. The rearrangement links TRBV2 to TRBJ1-5; D is possibly TRBD1 (6 bases). CDR3 length: 12 residues. V lost 9 bases and J lost 3, with 9 bases in between. CDR1 and CDR2 from the germline V gene are SNHLY and FYNNEI. The CDR3 region has the DNA TGTGCCAGTAACAGGGCCAATCAGCCCCAGCATTTT. Protein: CASNRANQPQHF.

The sample holds many counts of this clonotype. The V call is TRBV20-1, the J call TRBJ1-1; TRBD1 matches 7 bases. Germline V lookup: CDR1 DFQATT, CDR2 SNEGSKA (reference sequence). The length of the CDR3 is 14 residues. The V segment lost 3 bases and the J segment 6 bases; nucleotides outside the gene matches: 10. The CDR3 DNA reads as TGCAGTGCTAGGGGAGACAGGGAGGCCCCTGAAGCTTTCTTT. Translation: CSARGDREAPEAFF.

The rearrangement uses TRBV6-1 and TRBJ2-2; TRBD2 matches 9 bases. The CDR3 extends over 15 amino acids. CDR1 is MNHNS and CDR2 is SASEGT in the germline V gene. V gave up 4 bases and J gave up 2 bases; unmatched junction bases: 2. For the CDR3, the DNA is TGTGCCAGCAGTGCGCGGGGGGGCAACACCGGGGAGCTGTTTTTT. Protein: CASSARGGNTGELFF.

This clonotype was counted only a few times. A single base separates this from a much larger clone, so it may be a read error. This chain uses TRBV28 with TRBJ1-5; unclear D gene. CDR3 length: 16 amino acids. Germline V CDR1 and CDR2: MDHEN, SYDVKM. This CDR3 reads CASSLGTGMGNQPRHF. The CDR3 DNA is TGTGCCAGCAGTTTAGGTACGGGCATGGGCAATCAGCCCCGGCATTTT.

This clonotype was counted at least ten times. V and J are TRBV2 and TRBJ2-1, with a possible D match to TRBD2 (5 bases). The ends were cut back, 4 bases at V and 9 bases at J, with 7 bases in the middle. Germline-derived CDR1 and CDR2 are SNHLY and FYNNEI. The CDR3 contains 11 residues. The CDR3 protein is CASSALGEQFF. CDR3 bases: TGTGCCAGCAGTGCACTAGGTGAGCAGTTCTTC.

This clonotype occurred many times. V usage is TRBV18 and J usage is TRBJ1-4, with unresolved D. CDR1 is KGHSH and CDR2 is LQKENI in the germline V gene. The CDR3 consists of 14 residues. Trimming removed 2 bases from V and 3 bases from J, with 7 bases in between. CDR3 DNA sequence: TGTGCCAGCTCACCAGGCGTTTCTAATGAAAAACTGTTTTTT. Encoded protein: CASSPGVSNEKLFF.

The V call is TRBV5-5, the J call TRBJ1-5; D gene ambiguous. The CDR3 runs 14 residues. Germline V gives CDR1 SGHKS, CDR2 YYEKEE (reference sequence). V was clipped by 0 bases and J by 3 bases, with 7 bases between them. CDR3 coding DNA: TGTGCCAGCAGCTTGGGGTGGAACAATCAGCCCCAGCATTTT. Translation gives CASSLGWNNQPQHF.

This clonotype came up many times. The chain links TRBV7-9 to TRBJ2-7; 8 nucleotides agree with TRBD1. CDR3 length: 14 residues. CDR1 and CDR2 (germline): SEHNR, FQNEAQ (reference sequence). J lost 2 bases, V lost 7 bases, and 7 bases had no gene match. In DNA form, the CDR3 reads TGTGCCAGCACTACCCTCAGGGGGCCCTACGAGCAGTACTTC. This translates into CASTTLRGPYEQYF.

The chain has TRBV5-1 and TRBJ2-1; D is unresolved. Between the trimmed V and J ends, which lost 3 bases and 7 bases, there was a span of 5 bases. This CDR3 is 11 amino acids long. CDR1 is SGHRS, CDR2 YFSETQ, per germline. Here the CDR3 DNA reads TGCGCCAGCAGCTCCAGGAATGAGCAGTTCTTC. It specifies CASSSRNEQFF.

This clonotype appeared many times. V usage is TRBV12-3 or TRBV12-4 and J usage is TRBJ1-2; TRBD1 aligns across 9 bases. The CDR3 totals 12 residues. The V and J ends lost 7 bases and 7 bases, in that order; junction bases with no gene match: 4. CDR3 in amino acids: CASTTGGAGYTF. The CDR3 DNA is TGTGCCAGCACTACAGGGGGCGCTGGCTACACCTTC.

This clonotype was found a few times. This clone may be a read error of a much larger clone one base away. Since no conserved phenylalanine or tryptophan closes the CDR3, a read error is the likely cause. V and J are TRBV20-1 and TRBJ2-5; a weak D match, TRBD1 (5 bases). The CDR3 totals 15 residues. Germline CDR1 DFQATT, CDR2 SNEGSKA (reference sequence). Trimming left V 7 bases short and J 1 base short, with 19 bases between. The CDR3 coding sequence is TGCAGTGTACCGAAGGCAGGGCATACCCAAGAGACCCAGTACTCC. Translation: CSVPKAGHTQETQYS.

This chain links TRBV5-1 with TRBJ2-7; D is uncertain. CDR3 length: 14 amino acids. Germline V gene sequence: CDR1 SGHRS, CDR2 YFSETQ. V lost 1 base and J 7 bases, leaving 15 bases between the germline ends. DNA for the CDR3: TGCGCCAGCAGCTTGATGAAAGCGTATGAGGAGCAGTACTTC. The encoded protein is CASSLMKAYEEQYF.